These 29 T cell receptor beta chains were all obtained from the same sample, sequenced in a study of Ad26.COV2.S vaccination and SARS-CoV-2 variants. Treatment indicated: around 19 received Ad26.COV2.S at low or high dose, single or two shots; about 5 received placebo; per-sample allocation not given. Sampling was done on day 63 after the first vaccine or placebo injection. The table came from immunoSEQ multiplex PCR; TCRdb's copy has only in-frame clones and leaves some out. The sample yields 400,000 to 500,000 clones, 88% seen once. The sample in question was peripheral blood, obtained in a trial of Ad26.COV2.S vaccine versus placebo. These receptors were obtained from a person aged 18-65 years who received the Ad26.COV2.S COVID-19 vaccine or a placebo.

This clone was observed a few times. CDR3: CASSHRQFYEQYF. The CDR3 DNA follows: TGTGCCAGCAGCCATCGACAGTTCTACGAGCAGTACTTC. The chain combines TRBV7-9 with TRBJ2-7; possibly TRBD1 for D (5 bases). Germline CDR1 reads SEHNR; CDR2 reads FQNEAQ (reference sequence). The germline V and J ends were trimmed by 5 bases and 3 bases, with 11 bases remaining between them. The CDR3 extends over 13 amino acids.

The chain joins TRBV5-4 to TRBJ1-6, with a possible D match to TRBD1 (5 bases). Per germline, CDR1 SGHNT and CDR2 YYREEE (reference sequence). The CDR3 length is 15 residues. The V end lost 4 bases, the J end lost 5 bases, and 13 bases lay between the germline ends. The CDR3 loop is CASSQGRGDNSPLHF. Here the CDR3 DNA reads TGTGCCAGCAGCCAAGGAAGAGGGGATAATTCACCCCTCCACTTT.

The gene calls are TRBV20-1 and TRBJ2-5, with D uncertain. V gave up 6 bases and J gave up 5 bases, with 10 bases separating them. Germline CDR1 DFQATT, CDR2 SNEGSKA (reference sequence). The CDR3 runs 11 residues. CDR3 residues: CSANFGETQYF. CDR3 sequence (DNA): TGCAGTGCCAATTTTGGGGAGACCCAGTACTTC.

This CDR3 is CASSLQHGWGQETQYF. The CDR3 DNA is TGTGCCAGTAGTCTCCAACACGGGTGGGGGCAAGAGACCCAGTACTTC. This chain links TRBV19 with TRBJ2-5, with D perhaps assigned TRBD1 or TRBD2 (5 bases each). Trimming removed 5 bases from V and 2 bases from J, with 18 bases in between. Germline V gene data show CDR1 as LNHDA and CDR2 as SQIVND (reference sequence). The CDR3 is made up of 16 amino acids.

The chain combines TRBV29-1 with TRBJ1-3, with 9 nucleotides matching TRBD1. CDR3 length equals 15 residues. V gave up 6 bases and J gave up 8 bases; unmatched junction bases: 14. CDR1 is SQVTM and CDR2 is ANQGSEA in the germline V gene. CDR3 bases: TGCAGCGTATTATCGGACAGGGGAGAGAAAGACACCATATATTTT. It codes for CSVLSDRGEKDTIYF. The whole variable domain, remainder taken from reference TRBV29-1 and TRBJ1-3, is SAVISQKPSRDICQRGTSLTIQCQVDSQVTMMFWYRQQPGQSLTLIATANQGSEATYESGFVIDKFPISRPNLTFSTLTVSNMSPEDSSIYLCSVLSDRGEKDTIYFGEGSWLTVV.

As DNA, the CDR3 is TGTGCCAGCAGCCTGACAGGGGCGAACTATGGCTACACCTTC. Translating gives CASSLTGANYGYTF. This chain joins TRBV11-1 and TRBJ1-2; 8 positions agree with TRBD1. The CDR3 spans 14 residues. Per the germline V gene, CDR1 is SGHAT and CDR2 is FQDESV (reference sequence). V shed 5 bases, J shed 2 bases, and the junction held 4 bases outside the gene matches.

The chain joins TRBV5-6 to TRBJ2-1; 11 nucleotides line up with TRBD2. This CDR3 has 16 residues. The V gene's germline CDR1 is SGHDT and CDR2 YYEEEE. V shed 4 bases and J 4 bases; nucleotides not matched to a gene: 7. CDR3 coding DNA: TGTGCCAGCAGCCCCGCCGGGACTAGCGGTTACAATGAGCAGTTCTTC. Translation gives CASSPAGTSGYNEQFF. Full variable domain (outside the CDR3, taken from reference TRBV5-6 and TRBJ2-1): DAGVTQSPTHLIKTRGQQVTLRCSPKSGHDTVSWYQQALGQGPQFIFQYYEEEERQRGNFPDRFSGHQFPNYSSELNVNALLLGDSALYLCASSPAGTSGYNEQFFGPGTRLTVL.

V usage is TRBV5-6 and J usage is TRBJ2-2, with a tentative D call TRBD1 (5 bases). V lost 9 bases and J 5 bases, leaving 11 bases between the germline ends. CDR3 length equals 12 residues. Germline CDR1 and CDR2: SGHDT and YYEEEE. Here the CDR3 reads CATTGFTGELFF. In nucleotides, the CDR3 is TGTGCCACCACAGGTTTTACCGGGGAGCTGTTTTTT.

This clone was counted a single time. V is TRBV3-1 (or the pseudogene TRBV3-2) and J is TRBJ2-7; TRBD2 matches at 7 bases. The CDR3 totals 14 residues. V dropped 0 bases and J dropped 6; count of bases not matched to a gene: 5. Per germline, CDR1 LGHDT and CDR2 YNNKEL (reference sequence). The CDR3 DNA reads as TGTGCCAGCAGCCAAGACTCCGAGCGGGGCGAGCAGTACTTC. Its translation is CASSQDSERGEQYF.

CDR3 in DNA: TGTGCCAGCAGCACGGACAGGTCTACTGAAGCTTTCTTT. This codes for CASSTDRSTEAFF. The gene calls are TRBV7-9 and TRBJ1-1; 7 bases map to TRBD1. This CDR3 spans 13 amino acids. The junction had 5 bases not matched to a gene; V was cut back by 5 bases and J by 5 bases. Per the germline V gene, CDR1 is SEHNR and CDR2 is FQNEAQ (reference sequence).

This chain joins TRBV19 and TRBJ1-5; D is possibly TRBD1 (6 bases). The CDR3 consists of 16 residues. The germline CDR1 and CDR2 sequences are LNHDA and SQIVND (reference sequence). Between the trimmed V and J ends, which lost 1 base and 1 base, there was a span of 11 bases. The CDR3 DNA is TGTGCCAGTAGTATAGCAACAGGGAGGAGCAATCAGCCCCAGCATTTT. Encoded protein: CASSIATGRSNQPQHF.

The CDR3 nucleotides read TGTGCCAGCAGTTGGCAGGGTACTCTTTACGAGCAGTACTTC. It codes for CASSWQGTLYEQYF. The chain links TRBV27 to TRBJ2-7; D might be TRBD1 (5 bases). Germline V gives CDR1 MNHEY, CDR2 SMNVEV (reference sequence). Trimming took off 4 bases at V and 4 bases at J, with 14 bases between the two ends. The CDR3 has 14 residues.

V gene TRBV7-9 combines with J gene TRBJ2-2; D is unresolved. Germline CDR1 and CDR2: SEHNR and FQNEAQ (reference sequence). This CDR3 region has 17 residues. V lost 0 bases and J 4 bases, leaving 15 bases between the germline ends. The CDR3 nucleotides are TGTGCCAGCAGCTTAGCGGGTAGGACCATCACCACCGGGGAGCTGTTTTTT. This codes for CASSLAGRTITTGELFF.

Only one count was recorded for this clone. The gene calls are TRBV10-1 and TRBJ2-6, with D maybe TRBD1 (5 bases). V was clipped by 7 bases and J by 1 base, with 20 bases between them. CDR1 and CDR2 (germline): WNHNN, SYGVQD (reference sequence). This CDR3 contains 18 residues. The CDR3 loop reads CASIQSYRRWSGANVLTF. The CDR3 nucleotides are TGCGCCAGCATCCAAAGCTACAGGCGGTGGTCTGGGGCCAACGTCCTGACTTTC.

This clone has just a few counts. This chain connects TRBV10-2 to TRBJ2-3; TRBD1 is a possible D gene (6 bases). This CDR3 comprises 15 residues. The V and J ends lost 6 bases and 2 bases respectively, with 15 bases between them. The germline V gene has CDR1 WSHSY and CDR2 SAAADI. CDR3 DNA sequence: TGCGCCAGCAGAAAGACAGGACGGACCACAGATACGCAGTATTTT. This sequence encodes CASRKTGRTTDTQYF.

The chain couples TRBV30 to TRBJ1-5; D unresolved. The germline V gene encodes CDR1 GTSNPN and CDR2 SVGIG (reference sequence). V lost 1 base and J 1 base, leaving 2 bases between the germline ends. CDR3 length equals 12 residues. Written as DNA, the CDR3 is TGTGCCTGGAGTGGGAGCAATCAGCCCCAGCATTTT. This translates into CAWSGSNQPQHF.

This chain uses TRBV29-1 with TRBJ2-1; D is tentatively TRBD1 or TRBD2 (6 bases each). With 5 bases removed from V and 6 bases from J, the gap between germline ends came to 8 bases. The CDR3 extends over 11 amino acids. Germline V gives CDR1 SQVTM, CDR2 ANQGSEA. The CDR3 here is CSVRGVNEQFF. The CDR3 coding sequence is TGCAGCGTTAGGGGGGTCAATGAGCAGTTCTTC.

J is TRBJ1-3 and V is TRBV5-1; 8 nucleotides match TRBD1. V was pared by 2 bases and J by 4 bases, with 2 bases of the junction left unmatched. There are 14 residues in the CDR3. The germline gives CDR1 SGHRS, CDR2 YFSETQ. The CDR3 loop is CASSLQGGGNTIYF. CDR3 nucleotide sequence: TGCGCCAGCAGCTTACAGGGGGGAGGAAACACCATATATTTT.

This rearrangement joins TRBV12-3 or TRBV12-4 to TRBJ2-7, with D uncertain. Trimming removed 5 bases at V and 5 bases at J, with 7 bases between. This CDR3 region has 11 residues. This CDR3 reads CASSVGNEQYF. The CDR3 nucleotides are TGTGCCAGCAGTGTAGGGAACGAGCAGTACTTC.

V and J are TRBV9 and TRBJ1-1; maybe TRBD1 (6 bases). This CDR3 has 15 residues. CDR1 is SGDLS and CDR2 is YYNGEE in the germline V gene. The V gene lost 4 bases and the J gene lost 8 bases, with 21 bases spanning the gap. The CDR3 protein is CASSTARGGGQEAFF. As DNA, the CDR3 is TGTGCCAGCAGCACGGCGCGGGGGGGCGGGCAGGAAGCTTTCTTT.

The rearrangement uses TRBV30 and TRBJ2-7; a possible D gene is TRBD1 (6 bases). The germline V and J ends were trimmed by 4 bases and 3 bases, with 16 bases remaining between them. The CDR3 length is 14 residues. In germline, CDR1 is GTSNPN, CDR2 SVGIG (reference sequence). CDR3 loop: CAWTVLGTRYEQYF. The CDR3 region has the DNA TGTGCCTGGACCGTGCTTGGGACACGCTACGAGCAGTACTTC. The complete variable domain, with remaining parts taken from reference TRBV30 and TRBJ2-7, reads SQTIHQWPATLVQPVGSPLSLECTVEGTSNPNLYWYRQAAGRGLQLLFYSVGIGQISSEVPQNLSASRPQDRQFILSSKKLLLSDSGFYLCAWTVLGTRYEQYFGPGTRLTVT.

This clone was recorded only once. The chain couples TRBV7-9 to TRBJ2-7, with TRBD1 identical over 7 bases. J was trimmed by 6 bases and V by 4 bases; bases with no gene match: 12. The length of the CDR3 is 15 residues. Germline CDR1 reads SEHNR; CDR2 reads FQNEAQ (reference sequence). CDR3 loop: CASSSQGGASPEQYF. CDR3 in DNA: TGTGCCAGCAGCTCTCAAGGGGGCGCTTCTCCCGAGCAGTACTTC. The full variable domain, its missing parts supplied by reference TRBV7-9 and TRBJ2-7, is DTGVSQNPRHKITKRGQNVTFRCDPISEHNRLYWYRQTLGQGPEFLTYFQNEAQLEKSRLLSDRFSAERPKGSFSTLEIQRTEQGDSAMYLCASSSQGGASPEQYFGPGTRLTVT.

The chain recombines TRBV7-2 with TRBJ2-5; 8 bases agree with TRBD1. Germline V CDR1 and CDR2: SGHTA, FQGNSA. CDR3 size: 14 residues. The V and J ends lost 3 bases and 3 bases, in that order; junction bases with no gene match: 3. In DNA form, the CDR3 reads TGTGCCAGCAGCTTTAACAGGGGGGAAGAGACCCAGTACTTC. The encoded protein is CASSFNRGEETQYF.

The chain is built from TRBV28 and TRBJ1-1; D ambiguous. Trimming pared 2 bases from V and 11 bases from J, leaving 18 bases between. CDR1 and CDR2 (germline): MDHEN, SYDVKM. The CDR3 extends over 14 amino acids. CDR3 bases: TGTGCCAGCAGTTTACCTGGGAGTGGGAGAGACGCTTTCTTT. Its protein is CASSLPGSGRDAFF. Using reference TRBV28 and TRBJ1-1 for the parts outside the CDR3, the full variable domain is DVKVTQSSRYLVKRTGEKVFLECVQDMDHENMFWYRQDPGLGLRLIYFSYDVKMKEKGDIPEGYSVSREKKERFSLILESASTNQTSMYLCASSLPGSGRDAFFGQGTRLTVV.

J is TRBJ2-3 and V is TRBV6-1; a weak D match, TRBD1 (5 bases). From germline, CDR1 is MNHNS and CDR2 SASEGT. This CDR3 spans 12 amino acids. The ends were cut back, 8 bases at V and 8 bases at J, with 14 bases in the middle. The CDR3 spells CASGPGKGTQYF. CDR3 DNA: TGTGCCAGCGGACCAGGGAAAGGTACGCAGTATTTT.

The chain links TRBV5-6 to TRBJ2-5; 9 bases agree with TRBD1. With 3 bases clipped from V and 5 bases from J, the junction kept 8 bases outside the gene matches. This CDR3 is built from 15 residues. The germline CDR1 and CDR2 sequences are SGHDT and YYEEEE. CDR3 bases: TGTGCCAGCAGCTCGCTGGGGACAGGGTTGGAGACCCAGTACTTC. It encodes CASSSLGTGLETQYF.

The rearrangement uses TRBV5-6 and TRBJ2-7; 8 bases map to TRBD1. Germline lookup yields CDR1 SGHDT and CDR2 YYEEEE. The junction had 0 bases not matched to a gene; V was cut back by 0 bases and J by 1 base. There are 14 residues in the CDR3. This chain's CDR3 is CASSLGQGSYEQYF. In DNA form, the CDR3 reads TGTGCCAGCAGCTTGGGACAGGGGTCCTACGAGCAGTACTTC.

The chain carries TRBV28 and TRBJ2-7; the D gene is possibly TRBD1 (6 bases). Germline CDR1 reads MDHEN; CDR2 reads SYDVKM. The CDR3 covers 12 residues. Deletions cut 9 bases from V and 3 bases from J, with 12 bases between. This CDR3 reads CARFTGHYEQYF. DNA of the CDR3: TGTGCCAGGTTCACAGGGCACTACGAGCAGTACTTC. The entire variable domain, with the rest obtained from reference TRBV28 and TRBJ2-7, is as follows: DVKVTQSSRYLVKRTGEKVFLECVQDMDHENMFWYRQDPGLGLRLIYFSYDVKMKEKGDIPEGYSVSREKKERFSLILESASTNQTSMYLCARFTGHYEQYFGPGTRLTVT.

As for this clone: Other DNA sequences in the sample encode the same CDR3. The chain combines TRBV19 with TRBJ2-1; D uncertain. Trimming removed 2 bases at V and 0 bases at J, with 8 bases between. Per germline, CDR1 LNHDA and CDR2 SQIVND (reference sequence). The CDR3 has 15 residues. The CDR3 here is CASSIKLSSYNEQFF. The CDR3 DNA is TGTGCCAGTAGTATAAAGTTAAGCTCCTACAATGAGCAGTTCTTC.